This entry lists 30 T cell receptor beta chains sequenced from one sample in a study of blood T cell repertoires in COVID-19. Assay used: immunoSEQ multiplex PCR; TCRdb lists only in-frame clones, some missing. The sample holds about 180,000 clones; around 80% are singletons and the top ten take roughly 10%. Sequenced sample: peripheral blood. The receptors stem from a woman aged 80 or over with COVID-19, enrolled during active disease.

The rearrangement joins TRBV24-1 to TRBJ2-2, with 8 nucleotides matching TRBD1. This CDR3 comprises 17 residues. With 3 bases clipped from V and 3 bases from J, the junction kept 8 bases outside the gene matches. CDR1 is KGHDR and CDR2 is SFDVKD in the germline V gene. The CDR3 spells CATSDGQGAWDTGELFF. The CDR3 region has the DNA TGTGCCACCAGTGATGGCCAGGGGGCATGGGACACCGGGGAGCTGTTTTTT.

Comment on this clone: A much larger clone differs from this one at a single base, so this may be a read error. CDR3 residues: CASSQGDTEAFF. The CDR3 DNA reads TGTGCCAGCAGCCAGGGGGACACTGAAGCTTTCTTT. The rearrangement links TRBV5-5 to TRBJ1-1; 7 positions agree with TRBD1. Trimming removed 4 bases from V and 3 bases from J; junction bases left unmatched: 0. Germline V CDR1 and CDR2: SGHKS, YYEKEE (reference sequence). The CDR3 spans 12 residues.

The table lists this clone with a few counts. The chain couples TRBV7-2 to TRBJ2-1; 11 bases line up with TRBD2. Germline V CDR1 and CDR2: SGHTA, FQGNSA. The CDR3 runs to 15 residues. Trimming took 3 bases from V and 4 from J; bases not matched to a gene: 2. This CDR3 reads CASSFTSGGYNEQFF. The CDR3 DNA follows: TGTGCCAGCAGCTTCACTAGCGGGGGATACAATGAGCAGTTCTTC.

This clone was seen only once. This chain joins TRBV4-1 and TRBJ2-1; TRBD1 matches 10 bases. The trim removed 4 bases at V and 8 bases at J, leaving 8 bases unmatched. The CDR3 contains 15 residues. Germline V gene lookup returns CDR1 MGHRA and CDR2 YSYEKL. The CDR3 reads CASSPAGQGFDEQFF. DNA for the CDR3: TGCGCCAGCAGCCCCGCGGGACAGGGGTTTGATGAGCAGTTCTTC.

This chain connects TRBV5-4 to TRBJ2-1; a possible D gene is TRBD2 (5 bases). V was pared by 1 base and J by 4 bases, with 12 bases between. The V gene's germline CDR1 is SGHNT and CDR2 YYREEE (reference sequence). This CDR3 spans 15 amino acids. The CDR3 protein is CASSLSASQYNEQFF. CDR3 nucleotide sequence: TGTGCCAGCAGCTTGTCGGCTAGCCAGTACAATGAGCAGTTCTTC.

The chain has TRBV4-1 and TRBJ1-2; D is undetermined. V lost 0 bases and J 0 bases, leaving 8 bases between the germline ends. The germline gives CDR1 MGHRA, CDR2 YSYEKL. This CDR3 contains 15 residues. DNA of the CDR3: TGCGCCAGCAGCCAAGAGGCTGCAACTAACTATGGCTACACCTTC. It yields the protein CASSQEAATNYGYTF.

The chain joins TRBV7-6 to TRBJ1-2; TRBD1 aligns across 8 bases. CDR3 size: 12 residues. V dropped 6 bases and J dropped 6; count of bases not matched to a gene: 3. Germline V gene sequence: CDR1 SGHVS, CDR2 FNYEAQ. The CDR3 DNA is TGTGCCAGCAGTTTGACAGGGGATGGCTACACCTTC. Protein sequence: CASSLTGDGYTF. Full variable domain (outside the CDR3, taken from reference TRBV7-6 and TRBJ1-2): GAGVSQSPRYKVTKRGQDVALRCDPISGHVSLYWYRQALGQGPEFLTYFNYEAQQDKSGLPNDRFSAERPEGSISTLTIQRTEQRDSAMYRCASSLTGDGYTFGSGTRLTVV.

The rearrangement uses TRBV28 and TRBJ2-1; the D gene is possibly TRBD1 (6 bases). Germline CDR1 MDHEN, CDR2 SYDVKM. The CDR3 is 18 residues long. The V end lost 2 bases, the J end lost 0 bases, and 17 bases lay between the germline ends. The DNA for the CDR3 is TGTGCCAGCAGTTTAGACAGGATAGGGGCGAGCTCCTACAATGAGCAGTTCTTC. This gives the protein CASSLDRIGASSYNEQFF.

The V and J genes are TRBV5-1 and TRBJ2-7; 7 nucleotides line up with TRBD2. Per the germline V gene, CDR1 is SGHRS and CDR2 is YFSETQ. The junction had 7 bases not matched to a gene; V was cut back by 1 base and J by 0 bases. This CDR3 is built from 16 residues. Here the CDR3 reads CASSLSAGSSSYEQYF. In nucleotides, the CDR3 is TGCGCCAGCAGCTTGTCAGCGGGATCAAGCTCCTACGAGCAGTACTTC. The variable domain in full, with the rest retrieved from reference TRBV5-1 and TRBJ2-7, is KAGVTQTPRYLIKTRGQQVTLSCSPISGHRSVSWYQQTPGQGLQFLFEYFSETQRNKGNFPGRFSGRQFSNSRSEMNVSTLELGDSALYLCASSLSAGSSSYEQYFGPGTRLTVT.

J is TRBJ1-6 and V is TRBV28; TRBD1 might be the D (5 bases). V was shortened by 1 base and J by 9 bases, with 10 bases between the two germline ends. CDR3 length equals 14 residues. Germline values: CDR1 MDHEN, CDR2 SYDVKM. The CDR3 sequence: CASSLSIGGSPLHF. CDR3 nucleotides: TGTGCCAGCAGTTTATCGATCGGGGGTTCACCCCTCCACTTT. The full variable domain, with the rest looked up from reference TRBV28 and TRBJ1-6, is DVKVTQSSRYLVKRTGEKVFLECVQDMDHENMFWYRQDPGLGLRLIYFSYDVKMKEKGDIPEGYSVSREKKERFSLILESASTNQTSMYLCASSLSIGGSPLHFGNGTRLTVT.

This chain connects TRBV5-4 to TRBJ2-1; a weak D match, TRBD1 (5 bases). CDR1 is SGHNT, CDR2 YYREEE, per germline (reference sequence). Trimming removed 4 bases from V and 2 bases from J, with 7 bases in between. The CDR3 sequence is 13 residues long. This CDR3 is CASSPTAYNEQFF. The CDR3 region has the DNA TGTGCCAGCAGCCCGACAGCCTACAATGAGCAGTTCTTC.

The chain links TRBV4-1 to TRBJ2-1; TRBD2 agrees at 11 bases. Germline V gene sequence: CDR1 MGHRA, CDR2 YSYEKL. This CDR3 is built from 16 residues. The V gene end was trimmed by 6 bases and the J gene end by 1 base; junction bases not matched to a gene: 5. This CDR3 reads CASSSGGAGSYNEQFF. As DNA, the CDR3 is TGCGCCAGCAGTAGCGGGGGGGCCGGATCCTACAATGAGCAGTTCTTC.

This clone was seen just once. Other DNA variants within this sample encode the same CDR3. The chain links TRBV5-8 to TRBJ1-2; D not certain. Trimming removed 3 bases from V and 6 bases from J, with 18 bases in between. This CDR3 is 15 amino acids long. Germline V gene sequence: CDR1 SGHTS, CDR2 YDEGEE. Here the CDR3 reads CASSSNLYRANGYTF. In DNA form, the CDR3 reads TGTGCCAGCAGCTCCAACCTTTACAGAGCAAATGGCTACACCTTC.

The table lists this clone with a count of one. The V gene is TRBV11-2, the J gene TRBJ2-3, with 10 positions matching TRBD1. This CDR3 has 16 amino acids. Germline CDR1 SGHAT, CDR2 FQNNGV. J was trimmed by 4 bases and V by 5 bases; bases with no gene match: 9. The DNA of the CDR3 is TGTGCCAGCAGCGTCGGGACAGGGGATTGGGCAGATACGCAGTATTTT. This encodes CASSVGTGDWADTQYF.

V is TRBV6-5 and J is TRBJ2-5; tentative D call: TRBD1 (5 bases). Trimming took off 4 bases at V and 1 base at J, with 10 bases between the two ends. CDR3 length equals 14 residues. Germline CDR1 MNHEY, CDR2 SVGAGI. CDR3 nucleotides: TGTGCCAGCAGTTTGTTCCAGGGCCAAGAGACCCAGTACTTC. Translation gives CASSLFQGQETQYF.

This clone was observed a handful of times. The chain is built from TRBV28 and TRBJ2-7, with 12 bases identical to TRBD2. With V trimmed by 6 bases and J by 2 bases, 11 bases remained unmatched. Germline loops: CDR1 MDHEN, CDR2 SYDVKM. The CDR3 runs 17 residues. The CDR3 reads CASRLRLAGVGTYEQYF. CDR3 in DNA: TGTGCCAGCAGACTAAGACTAGCGGGAGTAGGAACCTACGAGCAGTACTTC.

The chain couples TRBV5-1 to TRBJ1-2, with 9 bases fitting TRBD1. Germline V CDR1 and CDR2: SGHRS, YFSETQ. This CDR3 has 16 amino acids. Trimming took 8 bases from V and 0 from J; bases not matched to a gene: 11. The CDR3 bases are TGCGCCAGTACTCCGGGACAGGGAAACACTAACTATGGCTACACCTTC. Protein: CASTPGQGNTNYGYTF.

In its sample, this clone was seen once. The J gene is TRBJ2-7, the V gene TRBV30; 7 bases line up with TRBD1. CDR1 is GTSNPN and CDR2 is SVGIG in the germline V gene (reference sequence). The CDR3 is 15 amino acids. The CDR3 spells CSPNPRTGFPRKQYF. The CDR3 DNA is TGTTCCCCCAATCCGCGGACAGGATTTCCTAGGAAGCAGTACTTC. The full variable domain, in which reference TRBV30 and TRBJ2-7 provide the parts outside the CDR3, is SQTIHQWPATLVQPVGSPLSLECTVEGTSNPNLYWYRQAAGRGLQLLFYSVGIGQISSEVPQNLSASRPQDRQFILSSKKLLLSDSGFYLCSPNPRTGFPRKQYFGPGTRLTVT.

The chain combines TRBV27 with TRBJ2-3; D is possibly TRBD2 (6 bases). Trimming pared 8 bases from V and 0 bases from J, leaving 12 bases between. This CDR3 contains 14 residues. In germline, CDR1 is MNHEY, CDR2 SMNVEV (reference sequence). The chain's CDR3 is CASGASGSTDTQYF. The CDR3 DNA reads TGTGCCAGCGGGGCCAGCGGGAGCACAGATACGCAGTATTTT.

The chain recombines TRBV7-9 with TRBJ2-2; possibly TRBD1 for D (5 bases). Trimming pared 2 bases from V and 4 bases from J, leaving 23 bases between. The CDR3 runs to 19 residues. The V gene's germline CDR1 is SEHNR and CDR2 FQNEAQ (reference sequence). The CDR3 protein is CASSLILSKGLPLTGELFF. Written as DNA, the CDR3 is TGTGCCAGCAGCTTAATTTTAAGTAAGGGGCTACCTCTCACCGGGGAGCTGTTTTTT.

This chain joins TRBV18 and TRBJ2-7; D is possibly TRBD1 (6 bases). The CDR3 has 13 amino acids. Germline CDR1 and CDR2: KGHSH and LQKENI. V lost 3 bases, J lost 3 bases, and 9 bases lay in between. The chain's CDR3 is CASSPGTSYEQYF. DNA of the CDR3: TGTGCCAGCTCACCCGGGACAAGCTACGAGCAGTACTTC.

The V call is TRBV6-1, the J call TRBJ2-7; no firm D call. The CDR3 has 12 amino acids. CDR1 MNHNS and CDR2 SASEGT come from the germline V gene. Trimming removed 0 bases at V and 5 bases at J, with 5 bases between. The CDR3 here is CASSEAGHEQYF. The CDR3 coding sequence is TGTGCCAGCAGTGAAGCCGGTCACGAGCAGTACTTC.

The chain carries TRBV21-1 and TRBJ1-1; the D segment call TRBD1 is taken from the table without a DNA check. TRBV21-1 is designated a pseudogene. The CDR3 consists of 17 residues. The CDR3 DNA reads TGTGCCAGCAGCAAAGCGCTAGGGGGCGGCGGCGGGACTGAAGCTTTCTTT. Translation: CASSKALGGGGGTEAFF.

The chain joins TRBV6-5 to TRBJ1-4; D is ambiguous. The V end was cut by 6 bases, the J end by 10 bases, with 9 bases between. This CDR3 is 11 amino acids long. Germline CDR1 reads MNHEY; CDR2 reads SVGAGI. CDR3 sequence reads: CASSERGKLFF. CDR3 DNA sequence: TGTGCCAGCAGCGAGCGTGGAAAACTGTTTTTT.

The chain links TRBV6-6 to TRBJ1-6, with 7 bases that match TRBD1. Germline CDR1 reads MNHNY; CDR2 reads SVGAGI (reference sequence). V was pared by 5 bases and J by 10 bases, with 8 bases of the junction left unmatched. The CDR3 is made up of 14 amino acids. The DNA of the CDR3 is TGTGCCAGCAGTGACGACAGGGATAGATCACCCCTCCACTTT. Protein: CASSDDRDRSPLHF.

V is TRBV27 and J is TRBJ1-1; D is possibly TRBD1 (6 bases). The CDR3 loop spans 13 amino acids. Deletions cut 3 bases from V and 5 bases from J, with 10 bases between. CDR1 and CDR2 from the germline V gene are MNHEY and SMNVEV (reference sequence). The CDR3 region is CASSFFRGTEAFF. Written as DNA, the CDR3 is TGTGCCAGCAGTTTCTTCAGGGGAACTGAAGCTTTCTTT.

This chain uses TRBV2 with TRBJ1-4, with 7 bases aligning to TRBD1. This CDR3 contains 15 residues. CDR1 is SNHLY, CDR2 FYNNEI, per germline. V shed 3 bases and J 8 bases; nucleotides not matched to a gene: 9. The CDR3 DNA reads as TGTGCCAGCAGTGATAAGGACAGGTTTTTGGAAAAACTGTTTTTT. Its protein is CASSDKDRFLEKLFF.

This clone was seen only once. The genes are TRBV7-9 and TRBJ2-1; perhaps TRBD2 as D (6 bases). The CDR3 contains 14 residues. Between the trimmed V and J ends, which lost 5 bases and 6 bases, there was a span of 14 bases. Germline CDR1 SEHNR, CDR2 FQNEAQ (reference sequence). CDR3 nucleotides: TGTGCCAGCAGCCTACGGAGGGTCTCCAATGAGCAGTTCTTC. This encodes CASSLRRVSNEQFF.

The V call is TRBV28, the J call TRBJ1-4; 12 bases align to TRBD1. Germline V gives CDR1 MDHEN, CDR2 SYDVKM. CDR3 length: 16 amino acids. Trimming at V came to 0 bases and at J to 6 bases, leaving 2 bases not matched to a gene. CDR3 bases: TGTGCCAGCAGTTTATGGGGACAGGGGGCGGATGAAAAACTGTTTTTT. Encoded protein: CASSLWGQGADEKLFF.

V and J are TRBV7-2 and TRBJ1-1; 8 nucleotides agree with TRBD1. Losses at the gene ends were 5 bases for V and 1 base for J; bases not matched to a gene: 12. CDR3 length equals 17 residues. Germline V gives CDR1 SGHTA, CDR2 FQGNSA. CDR3 protein: CASSPQGQALQNTEAFF. The CDR3 nucleotides are TGTGCCAGCAGCCCTCAGGGACAGGCGCTACAGAACACTGAAGCTTTCTTT.